This T cell receptor (beta chain) was recorded in a study of blood T cell repertoires in COVID-19. Looking at the study overall: COVID-19 samples collected from the United States, Italy and Spain covered acute and convalescent phases. PBMCs, B-cell-depleted T cells, or T cells provided the cDNA or gDNA that made up the material.

As processed by the authors: Estimates of nucleated cell counts were drawn from the amplification of reference gene primers. Profiled with immunoSEQ multiplex PCR; TCRdb holds only in-frame clones, not every one. That table furnishes V, J and clone size, whereas the DNA furnished D and trimming. The sample lists approximately 450,000 clones, roughly 90% seen once, with about 4.5% in the top ten. V trimming: 0 bases; J trimming: 7 bases; junction bases outside the gene matches: 14. The V gene's germline CDR1 is LNHNV and CDR2 YYDKDF (reference sequence). This CDR3 spans 17 amino acids. The gene calls are TRBV15 and TRBJ2-7; 8 nucleotides agree with TRBD2. This receptor was obtained from a woman younger than 45 with acute or convalescent COVID-19. The sample taken for sequencing was peripheral blood. As DNA, the CDR3 is TGTGCCACCAGCAGAGATCCTTCCGGGGGGGCGCGTGGGGAGCAGTACTTC. It encodes CATSRDPSGGARGEQYF.